This T cell receptor beta chain was obtained from a study of radiotherapy plus CTLA-4 blockade in lung cancer. As for the study in general: In roughly 19% of patients, objective responses were seen; 31% had disease control.

Points on this clone: Antigen specificity is unknown.

Study-level points and caveats: Following radiotherapy plus ipilimumab, tumor-derived TCR clones expanded in the blood.

Profiled with immunoSEQ multiplex PCR; TCRdb holds only in-frame clones, not every one. The sample carries 70,000 to 95,000 clones, approximately 82% recorded once. The CDR3 has 13 residues. V lost 0 bases, J lost 5 bases, and 0 bases stayed unmatched. Looked up from germline, CDR1 is SGDLS and CDR2 is YYNGEE. The TCR sequence derives from a human donor with non-small cell lung cancer that progressed on radiotherapy plus ipilimumab. Source: peripheral blood, taken from a patient treated with radiotherapy plus ipilimumab. This chain joins TRBV9 and TRBJ2-5, with 8 bases aligning to TRBD1. Here the CDR3 DNA reads TGTGCCAGCAGCGTAGGGGACAGGGAGACCCAGTACTTC. It is translated as CASSVGDRETQYF.